This T cell receptor beta chain was observed in a study of identical twins. Study observations and caveats: Without tracking the same donors, conclusions rested on cross-sectional statistical analysis.

MiXCR, run by TCRdb on the 5' RACE reads, gives a single entry per CDR3 protein. This sample has hundreds of thousands of distinct CDR3 sequences, with about 14% found just once. The CDR3 loop spans 13 amino acids. CDR1 and CDR2 (germline): DFQATT, SNEGSKA (reference sequence). With V trimmed by 6 bases and J by 4 bases, 5 bases remained unmatched. This clonotype came up many times. Its antigen is unidentified. The specimen was memory (CD45RO+) T cells sorted from blood. The genes are TRBV20-1 and TRBJ2-4, with 8 bases fitting TRBD2. The source of this sequence is a woman under 30 in good health. Here the CDR3 DNA reads TGCAGTGCCAGCGGGAGAAGGAAAAACATTCAGTACTTC. Encoded protein: CSASGRRKNIQYF.